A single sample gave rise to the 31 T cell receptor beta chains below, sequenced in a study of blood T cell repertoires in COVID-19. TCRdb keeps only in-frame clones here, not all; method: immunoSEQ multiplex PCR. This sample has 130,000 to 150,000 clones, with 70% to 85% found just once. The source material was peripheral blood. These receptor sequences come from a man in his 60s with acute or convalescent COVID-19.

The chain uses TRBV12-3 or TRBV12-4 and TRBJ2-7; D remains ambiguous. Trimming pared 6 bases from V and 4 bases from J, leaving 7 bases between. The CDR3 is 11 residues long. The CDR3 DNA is TGTGCCAGCAGCGCGGATTACGAGCAGTACTTC. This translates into CASSADYEQYF.

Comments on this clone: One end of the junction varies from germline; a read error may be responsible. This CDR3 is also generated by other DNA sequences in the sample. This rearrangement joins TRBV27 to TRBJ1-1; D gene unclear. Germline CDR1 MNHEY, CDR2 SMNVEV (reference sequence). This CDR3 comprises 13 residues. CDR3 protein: CASSPPGYTEAFF. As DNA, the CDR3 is TGTGCCAGCAGTCCCCCCGGGTACACTGAAGCTTTTTTT.

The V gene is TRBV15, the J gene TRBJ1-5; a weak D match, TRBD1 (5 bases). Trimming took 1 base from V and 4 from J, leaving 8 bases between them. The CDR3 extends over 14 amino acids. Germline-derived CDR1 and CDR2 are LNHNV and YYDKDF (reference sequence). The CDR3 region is CATSRVGGNQPQHF. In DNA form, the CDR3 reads TGTGCCACCAGCAGAGTGGGGGGGAATCAGCCCCAGCATTTT.

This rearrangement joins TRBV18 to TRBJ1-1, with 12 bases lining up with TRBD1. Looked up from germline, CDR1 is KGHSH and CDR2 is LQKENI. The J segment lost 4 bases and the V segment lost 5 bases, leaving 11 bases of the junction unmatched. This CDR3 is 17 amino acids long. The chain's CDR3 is CASSSGQGAVVGTEAFF. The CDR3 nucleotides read TGTGCCAGCTCATCGGGACAGGGGGCCGTGGTGGGCACTGAAGCTTTCTTT.

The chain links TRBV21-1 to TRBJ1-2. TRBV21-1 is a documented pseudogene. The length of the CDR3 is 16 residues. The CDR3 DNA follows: TGTGCCAGCAGCCCCCGGAGGCGAAGCTGCAGGTATGGCTACACCTTC. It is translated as CASSPRRRSCRYGYTF.

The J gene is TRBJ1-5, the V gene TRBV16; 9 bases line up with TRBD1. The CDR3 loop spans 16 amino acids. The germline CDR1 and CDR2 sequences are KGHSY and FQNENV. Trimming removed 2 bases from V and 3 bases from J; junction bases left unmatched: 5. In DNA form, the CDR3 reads TGTGCCAGCAGCCAAAAGGGACAGGGCGTCAATCAGCCCCAGCATTTT. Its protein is CASSQKGQGVNQPQHF.

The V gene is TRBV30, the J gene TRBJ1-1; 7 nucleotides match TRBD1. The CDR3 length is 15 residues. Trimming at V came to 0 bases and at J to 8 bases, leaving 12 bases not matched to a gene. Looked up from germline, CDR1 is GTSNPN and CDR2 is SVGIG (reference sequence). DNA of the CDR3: TGTGCCTGGAGTGTAAGTCTACAGGGGCAAGCCGAAGCTTTCTTT. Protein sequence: CAWSVSLQGQAEAFF.

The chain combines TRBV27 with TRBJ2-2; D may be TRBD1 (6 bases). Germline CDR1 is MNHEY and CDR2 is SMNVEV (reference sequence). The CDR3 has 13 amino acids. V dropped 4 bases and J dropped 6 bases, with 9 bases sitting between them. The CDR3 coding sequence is TGTGCCAGCAGTTCCCACAGGGCCGGGGAGCTGTTTTTT. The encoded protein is CASSSHRAGELFF.

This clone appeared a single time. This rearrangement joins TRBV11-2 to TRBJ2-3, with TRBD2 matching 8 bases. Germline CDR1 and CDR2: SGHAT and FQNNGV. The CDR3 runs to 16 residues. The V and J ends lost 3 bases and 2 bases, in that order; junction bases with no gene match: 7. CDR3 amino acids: CASSLSLAGLTDTQYF. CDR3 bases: TGTGCCAGCAGCTTGTCTCTAGCGGGCCTCACAGATACGCAGTATTTT.

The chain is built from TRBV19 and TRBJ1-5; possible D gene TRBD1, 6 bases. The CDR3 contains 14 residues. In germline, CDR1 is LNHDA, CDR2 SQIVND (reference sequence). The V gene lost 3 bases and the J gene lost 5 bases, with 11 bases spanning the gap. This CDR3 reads CASSMDSLYQPQHF. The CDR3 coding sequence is TGTGCCAGTAGTATGGACAGCTTATATCAGCCCCAGCATTTT.

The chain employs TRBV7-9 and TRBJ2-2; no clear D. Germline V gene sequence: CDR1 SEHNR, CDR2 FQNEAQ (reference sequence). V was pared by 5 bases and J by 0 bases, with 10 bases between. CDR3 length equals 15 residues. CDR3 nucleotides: TGTGCCAGCAGCCGCTCGGGTCCGAACACCGGGGAGCTGTTTTTT. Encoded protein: CASSRSGPNTGELFF.

CDR3 loop: CASNVPGQGNEQFF. The CDR3 DNA follows: TGTGCCAGCAACGTCCCGGGACAGGGGAATGAGCAGTTCTTC. J is TRBJ2-1 and V is TRBV6-5, with 10 bases fitting TRBD1. Germline lookup yields CDR1 MNHEY and CDR2 SVGAGI. The CDR3 totals 14 residues. The trim removed 7 bases at V and 7 bases at J, leaving 7 bases unmatched.

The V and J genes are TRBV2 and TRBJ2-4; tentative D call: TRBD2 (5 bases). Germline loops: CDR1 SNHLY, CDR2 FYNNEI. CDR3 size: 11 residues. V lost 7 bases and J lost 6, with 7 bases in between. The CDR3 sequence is CASMRVNIQYF. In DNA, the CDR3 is TGTGCCAGCATGCGGGTAAACATTCAGTACTTC.

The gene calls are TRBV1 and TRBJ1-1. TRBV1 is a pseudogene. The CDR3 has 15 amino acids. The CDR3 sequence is CTSSQGSIRGRRAFF. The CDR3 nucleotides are TGCACCAGCAGCCAAGGGTCAATTCGGGGAAGGCGGGCTTTCTTT.

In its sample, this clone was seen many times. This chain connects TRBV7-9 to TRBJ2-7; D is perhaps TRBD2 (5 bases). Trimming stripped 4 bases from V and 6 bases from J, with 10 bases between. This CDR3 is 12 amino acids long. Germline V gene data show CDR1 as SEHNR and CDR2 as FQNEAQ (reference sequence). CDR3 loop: CASSSGWGEQYF. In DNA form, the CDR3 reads TGTGCCAGCAGCTCGGGGTGGGGCGAGCAGTACTTC.

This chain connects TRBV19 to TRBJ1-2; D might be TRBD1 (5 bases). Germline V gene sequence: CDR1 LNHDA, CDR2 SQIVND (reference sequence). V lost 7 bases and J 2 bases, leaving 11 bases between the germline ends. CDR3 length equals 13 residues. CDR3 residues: CASKRAGNYGYTF. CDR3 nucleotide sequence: TGTGCCAGTAAGCGTGCAGGGAACTATGGCTACACCTTC. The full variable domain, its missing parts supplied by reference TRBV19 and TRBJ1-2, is DGGITQSPKYLFRKEGQNVTLSCEQNLNHDAMYWYRQDPGQGLRLIYYSQIVNDFQKGDIAEGYSVSREKKESFPLTVTSAQKNPTAFYLCASKRAGNYGYTFGSGTRLTVV.

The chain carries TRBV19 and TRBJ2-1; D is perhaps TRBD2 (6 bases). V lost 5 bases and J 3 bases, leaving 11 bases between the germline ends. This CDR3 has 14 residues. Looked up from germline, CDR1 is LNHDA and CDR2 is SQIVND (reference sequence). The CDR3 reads CASSWVGSYNEQFF. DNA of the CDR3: TGTGCCAGTAGTTGGGTCGGGAGCTACAATGAGCAGTTCTTC. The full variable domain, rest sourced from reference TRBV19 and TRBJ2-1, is DGGITQSPKYLFRKEGQNVTLSCEQNLNHDAMYWYRQDPGQGLRLIYYSQIVNDFQKGDIAEGYSVSREKKESFPLTVTSAQKNPTAFYLCASSWVGSYNEQFFGPGTRLTVL.

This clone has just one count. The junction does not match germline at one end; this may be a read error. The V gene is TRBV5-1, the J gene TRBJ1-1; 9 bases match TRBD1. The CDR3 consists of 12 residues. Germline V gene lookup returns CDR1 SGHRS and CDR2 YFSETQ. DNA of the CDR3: TGCGCCAGCAGCCCACAGGGGGCGCGAGGGGTCTTT. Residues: CASSPQGARGVF.

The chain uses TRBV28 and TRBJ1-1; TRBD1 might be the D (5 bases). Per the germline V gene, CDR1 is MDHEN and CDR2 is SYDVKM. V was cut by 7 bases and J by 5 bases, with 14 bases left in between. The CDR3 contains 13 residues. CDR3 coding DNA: TGTGCCAGCACGGGCAGGGCGGAGACTGAAGCTTTCTTT. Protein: CASTGRAETEAFF.

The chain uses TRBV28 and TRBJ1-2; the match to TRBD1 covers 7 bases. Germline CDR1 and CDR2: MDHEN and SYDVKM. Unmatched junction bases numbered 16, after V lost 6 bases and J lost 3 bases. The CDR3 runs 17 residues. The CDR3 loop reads CASSLPQGDRIYYGYTF. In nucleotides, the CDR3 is TGTGCCAGCAGCCTCCCCCAGGGGGACCGCATCTACTATGGCTACACCTTC.

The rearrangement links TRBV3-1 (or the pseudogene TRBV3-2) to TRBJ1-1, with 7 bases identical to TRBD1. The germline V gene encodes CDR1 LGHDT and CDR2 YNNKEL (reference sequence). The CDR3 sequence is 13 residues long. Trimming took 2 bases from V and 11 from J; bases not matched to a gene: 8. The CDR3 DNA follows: TGTGCCAGCAGCCAACGCGGGACAGCGTTGGCTTTCTTT. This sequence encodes CASSQRGTALAFF.

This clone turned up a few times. CDR3 DNA: TGCGCCAGCAGCCCGGACAGACACACAGATACGCAGTATTTT. This encodes CASSPDRHTDTQYF. This chain joins TRBV4-1 and TRBJ2-3; a possible D gene is TRBD1 (6 bases). Germline V gene lookup returns CDR1 MGHRA and CDR2 YSYEKL. CDR3 length: 14 amino acids. V was clipped by 4 bases and J by 2 bases, with 10 bases between them.

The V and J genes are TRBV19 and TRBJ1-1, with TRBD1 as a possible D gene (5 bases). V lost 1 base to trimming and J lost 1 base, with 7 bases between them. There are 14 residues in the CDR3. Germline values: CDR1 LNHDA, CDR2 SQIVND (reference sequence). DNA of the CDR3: TGTGCCAGTAGTATAGGCAGGGCGAACACTGAAGCTTTCTTT. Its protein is CASSIGRANTEAFF.

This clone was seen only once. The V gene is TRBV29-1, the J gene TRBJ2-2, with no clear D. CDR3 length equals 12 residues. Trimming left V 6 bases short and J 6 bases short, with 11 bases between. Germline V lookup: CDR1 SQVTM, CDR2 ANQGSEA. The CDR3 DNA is TGCAGCGTCCCCTCGGCGGCCGGGGAGCTGTTTTTT. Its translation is CSVPSAAGELFF.

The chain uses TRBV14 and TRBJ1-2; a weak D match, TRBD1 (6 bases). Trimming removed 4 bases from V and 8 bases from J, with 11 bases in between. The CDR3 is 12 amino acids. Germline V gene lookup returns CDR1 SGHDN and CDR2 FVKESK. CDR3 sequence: CASSPGGRGYTF. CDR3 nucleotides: TGTGCCAGCAGCCCCGGGGGGCGCGGCTACACCTTC.

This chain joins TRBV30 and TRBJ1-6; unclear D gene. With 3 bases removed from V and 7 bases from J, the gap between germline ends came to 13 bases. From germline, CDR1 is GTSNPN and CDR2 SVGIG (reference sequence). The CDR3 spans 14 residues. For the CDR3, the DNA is TGTGCCTGGAGCCCAGGTTATTTAAATTCACCCCTCCACTTT. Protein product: CAWSPGYLNSPLHF.

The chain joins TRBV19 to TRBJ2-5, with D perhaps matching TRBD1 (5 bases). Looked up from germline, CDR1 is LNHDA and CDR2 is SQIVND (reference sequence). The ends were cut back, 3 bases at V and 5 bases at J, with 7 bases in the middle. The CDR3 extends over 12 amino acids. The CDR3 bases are TGTGCCAGTAGTATCCAGGGTGAGACCCAGTACTTC. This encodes CASSIQGETQYF.

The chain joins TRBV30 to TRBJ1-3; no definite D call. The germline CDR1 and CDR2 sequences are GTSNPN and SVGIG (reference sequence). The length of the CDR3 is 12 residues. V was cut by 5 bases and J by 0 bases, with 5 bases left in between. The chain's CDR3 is CAWPSSGNTIYF. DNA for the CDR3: TGTGCCTGGCCGTCCTCTGGAAACACCATATATTTT.

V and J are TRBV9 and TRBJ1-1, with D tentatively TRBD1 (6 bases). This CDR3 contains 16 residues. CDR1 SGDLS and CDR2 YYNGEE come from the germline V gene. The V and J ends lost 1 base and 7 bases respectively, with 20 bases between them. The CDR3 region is CASSVSGGAVENEAFF. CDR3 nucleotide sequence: TGTGCCAGCAGCGTATCGGGGGGCGCGGTTGAAAATGAAGCTTTCTTT.

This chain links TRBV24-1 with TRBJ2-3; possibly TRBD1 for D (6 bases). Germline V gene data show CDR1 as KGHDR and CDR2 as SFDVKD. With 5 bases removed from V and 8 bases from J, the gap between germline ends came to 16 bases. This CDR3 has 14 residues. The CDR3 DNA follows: TGTGCCACCAGTGTCTGTCTAAGAGGGGGTACGCAGTATTTT. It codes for CATSVCLRGGTQYF.

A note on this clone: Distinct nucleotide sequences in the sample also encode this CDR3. CDR3 sequence reads: CASSLQGGNTEAFF. The CDR3 DNA reads TGCGCCAGCAGCTTACAGGGTGGGAACACTGAAGCTTTCTTT. This chain joins TRBV5-1 and TRBJ1-1; D is perhaps TRBD1 (6 bases). V was cut by 2 bases and J by 1 base, with 9 bases left in between. This CDR3 comprises 14 residues. Germline V gene sequence: CDR1 SGHRS, CDR2 YFSETQ.